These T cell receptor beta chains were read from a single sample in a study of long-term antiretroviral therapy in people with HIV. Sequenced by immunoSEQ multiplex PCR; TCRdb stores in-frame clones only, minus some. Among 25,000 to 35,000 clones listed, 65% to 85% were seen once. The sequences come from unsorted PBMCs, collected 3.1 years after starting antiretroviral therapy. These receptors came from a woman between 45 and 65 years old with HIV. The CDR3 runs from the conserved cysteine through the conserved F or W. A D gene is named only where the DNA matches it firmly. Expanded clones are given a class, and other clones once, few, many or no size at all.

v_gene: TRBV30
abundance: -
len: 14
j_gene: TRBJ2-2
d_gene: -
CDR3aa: CAWSVWANTGELFF
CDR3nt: TGTGCCTGGAGTGTATGGGCGAACACCGGGGAGCTGTTTTTT

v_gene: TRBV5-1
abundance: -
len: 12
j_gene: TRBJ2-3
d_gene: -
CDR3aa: CASSLSEDTQYF
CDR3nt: TGCGCCAGCAGCTTGTCGGAGGATACGCAGTATTTT

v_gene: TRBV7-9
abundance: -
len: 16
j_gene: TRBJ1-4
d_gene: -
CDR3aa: CASSANRVTTNEKLFF
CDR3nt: TGTGCCAGCAGCGCAAACAGGGTAACAACTAATGAAAAACTGTTTTTT

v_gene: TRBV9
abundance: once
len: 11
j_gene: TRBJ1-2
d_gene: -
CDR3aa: CASSPLGGYTF
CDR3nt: TGTGCCAGCAGCCCCCTGGGCGGCTACACCTTC

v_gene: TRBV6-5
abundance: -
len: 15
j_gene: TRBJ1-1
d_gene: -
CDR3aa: CASSYSEEVNTEAFF
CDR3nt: TGTGCCAGCAGTTACTCAGAAGAGGTGAACACTGAAGCTTTCTTT

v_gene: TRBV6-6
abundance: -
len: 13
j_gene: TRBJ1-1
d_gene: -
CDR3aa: CASSRTVGAEAFF
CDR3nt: TGTGCCAGCAGCCGAACCGTAGGGGCTGAAGCTTTCTTT

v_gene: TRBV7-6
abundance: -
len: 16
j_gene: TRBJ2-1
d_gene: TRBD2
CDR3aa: CASSALAGGSYNEQFF
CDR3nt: TGTGCCAGCAGCGCGCTGGCGGGGGGCTCCTACAATGAGCAGTTCTTC

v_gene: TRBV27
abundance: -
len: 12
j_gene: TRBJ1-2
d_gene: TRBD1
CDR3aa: CASRDRGLGYTF
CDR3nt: TGTGCCAGCAGGGACAGGGGGCTTGGCTACACCTTC

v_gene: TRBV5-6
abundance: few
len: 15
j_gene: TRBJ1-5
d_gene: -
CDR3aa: CASSWARDTSQPQHF
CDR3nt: TGTGCCAGCAGCTGGGCCCGGGACACTTCTCAGCCCCAGCATTTT

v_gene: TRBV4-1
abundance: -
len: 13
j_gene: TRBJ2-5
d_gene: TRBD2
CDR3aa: CASSWTSGGAQYF
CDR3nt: TGCGCCAGCAGCTGGACTAGCGGAGGGGCCCAGTACTTC

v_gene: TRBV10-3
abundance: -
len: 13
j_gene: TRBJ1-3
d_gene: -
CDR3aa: CAISEGGGNTIYF
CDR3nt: TGTGCCATCAGTGAGGGCGGGGGAAACACCATATATTTT

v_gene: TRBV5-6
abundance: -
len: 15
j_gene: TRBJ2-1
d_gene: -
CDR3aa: CASSLSLSQIDEQFF
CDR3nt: TGTGCCAGCAGCTTGTCCCTATCACAAATCGATGAGCAGTTCTTC

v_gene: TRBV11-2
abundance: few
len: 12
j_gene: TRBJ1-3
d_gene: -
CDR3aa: CASRDPGNTIYF
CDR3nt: TGTGCCAGCAGGGATCCTGGAAACACCATATATTTT

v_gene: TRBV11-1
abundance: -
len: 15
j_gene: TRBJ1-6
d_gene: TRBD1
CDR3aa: CASRVTGGANSPLHF
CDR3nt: TGTGCCAGCAGAGTAACAGGGGGCGCGAATTCACCCCTCCACTTT

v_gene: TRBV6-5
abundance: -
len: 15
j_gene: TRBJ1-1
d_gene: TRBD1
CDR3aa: CASSRPGQSYTEAFF
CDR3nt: TGTGCCAGCAGTAGACCGGGACAGTCTTACACTGAAGCTTTCTTT

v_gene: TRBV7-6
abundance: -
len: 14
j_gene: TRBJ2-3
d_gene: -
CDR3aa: CASSSRDSGDTQYF
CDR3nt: TGTGCCAGCAGCTCCCGGGACAGCGGGGATACGCAGTATTTT

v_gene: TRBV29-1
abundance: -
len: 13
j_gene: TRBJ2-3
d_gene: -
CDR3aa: CSVRGSSTDTQYF
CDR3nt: TGCAGCGTCCGAGGGTCTAGCACAGATACGCAGTATTTT

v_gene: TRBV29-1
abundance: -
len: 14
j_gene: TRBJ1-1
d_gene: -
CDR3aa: CSVSITPSNTEAFF
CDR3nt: TGCAGCGTTTCAATAACTCCATCGAACACTGAAGCTTTCTTT

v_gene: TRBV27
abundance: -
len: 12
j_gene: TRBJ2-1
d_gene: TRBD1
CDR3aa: CASRDRVNEQFF
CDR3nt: TGTGCCAGCAGGGACAGGGTAAATGAGCAGTTCTTC

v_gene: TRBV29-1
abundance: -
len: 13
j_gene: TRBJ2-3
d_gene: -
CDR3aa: CSVERGVTDTQYF
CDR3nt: TGCAGCGTTGAAAGGGGGGTAACAGATACGCAGTATTTT

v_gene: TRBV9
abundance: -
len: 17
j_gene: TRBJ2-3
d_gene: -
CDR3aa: CASSQGWGPSNTDTQYF
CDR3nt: TGTGCCAGCAGCCAGGGGTGGGGGCCAAGCAACACAGATACGCAGTATTTT

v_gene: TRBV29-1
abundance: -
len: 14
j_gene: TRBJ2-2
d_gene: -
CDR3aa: CSVGLIGNTGELFF
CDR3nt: TGCAGCGTTGGATTAATAGGGAACACCGGGGAGCTGTTTTTT

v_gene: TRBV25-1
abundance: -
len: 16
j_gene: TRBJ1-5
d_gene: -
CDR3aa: CASSEGGGYSNQPQHF
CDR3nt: TGTGCCAGCAGTGAAGGGGGGGGGTATAGCAATCAGCCCCAGCATTTT

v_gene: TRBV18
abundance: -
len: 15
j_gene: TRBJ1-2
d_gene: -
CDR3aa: CASSPPGSLDYGYTF
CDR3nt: TGTGCCAGCTCACCACCGGGGTCTTTAGACTATGGCTACACCTTC

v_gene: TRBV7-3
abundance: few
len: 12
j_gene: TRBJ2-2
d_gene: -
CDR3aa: CASSLGTGELFF
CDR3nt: TGTGCCAGCAGCTTAGGCACCGGGGAGCTGTTTTTT

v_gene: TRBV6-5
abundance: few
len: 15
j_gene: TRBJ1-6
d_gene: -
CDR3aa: CASTEGGRGNSPLHF
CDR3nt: TGTGCCAGCACTGAGGGCGGGAGGGGTAATTCACCCCTCCACTTT

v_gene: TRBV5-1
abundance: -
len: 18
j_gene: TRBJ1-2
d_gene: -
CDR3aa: CASSLVGVSRDYNYGYTF
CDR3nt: TGCGCCAGCAGCTTGGTGGGGGTTTCTCGGGACTACAACTATGGCTACACCTTC

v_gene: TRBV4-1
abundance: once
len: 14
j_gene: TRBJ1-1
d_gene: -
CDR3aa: CASSQIQGLPRAFF
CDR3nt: TGCGCCAGCAGCCAGATACAGGGTTTACCAAGAGCTTTCTTT

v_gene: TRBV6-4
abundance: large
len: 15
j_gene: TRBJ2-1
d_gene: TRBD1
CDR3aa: CASSESGTGHNEQFF
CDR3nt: TGTGCCAGCAGTGAGTCCGGGACAGGGCACAATGAGCAGTTCTTC

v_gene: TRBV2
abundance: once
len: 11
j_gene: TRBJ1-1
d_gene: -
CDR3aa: CASTSRVEAFF
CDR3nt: TGTGCCAGCACCTCAAGGGTTGAAGCTTTCTTT

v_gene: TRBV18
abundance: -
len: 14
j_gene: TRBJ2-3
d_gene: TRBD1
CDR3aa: CASSRDRGPDTQYF
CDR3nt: TGTGCCAGCTCGCGGGACAGGGGGCCAGATACGCAGTATTTT

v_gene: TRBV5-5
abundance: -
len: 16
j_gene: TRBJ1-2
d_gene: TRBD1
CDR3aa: CASSRTHRDREIGYTF
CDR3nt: TGTGCCAGCAGCAGGACTCACCGGGACAGGGAAATTGGCTACACCTTC

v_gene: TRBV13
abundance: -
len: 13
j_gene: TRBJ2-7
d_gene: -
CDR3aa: CASSAGLLYEQYF
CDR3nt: TGTGCCAGCAGCGCCGGCCTTCTCTACGAGCAGTACTTC

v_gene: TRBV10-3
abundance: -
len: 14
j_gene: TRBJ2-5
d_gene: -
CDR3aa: CAISESKLQETQYF
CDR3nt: TGTGCCATCAGTGAGTCGAAACTCCAAGAGACCCAGTACTTC

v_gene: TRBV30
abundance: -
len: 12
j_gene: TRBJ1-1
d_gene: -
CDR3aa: CAWSFSGTEAFF
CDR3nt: TGTGCCTGGAGTTTTAGTGGCACTGAAGCTTTCTTT

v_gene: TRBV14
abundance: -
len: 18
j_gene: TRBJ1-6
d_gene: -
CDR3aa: CASSQEGLWGSYNSPLHF
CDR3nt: TGTGCCAGCAGCCAAGAGGGGTTGTGGGGGTCCTATAATTCACCCCTCCACTTT

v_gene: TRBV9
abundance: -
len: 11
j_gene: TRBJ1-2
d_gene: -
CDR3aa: CASSQNYGYTF
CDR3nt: TGTGCCAGCAGTCAAAACTATGGCTACACCTTC

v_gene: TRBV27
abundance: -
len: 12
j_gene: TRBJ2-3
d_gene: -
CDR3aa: CASSPTSDTQYF
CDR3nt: TGTGCCAGCAGTCCCACCTCAGATACGCAGTATTTT

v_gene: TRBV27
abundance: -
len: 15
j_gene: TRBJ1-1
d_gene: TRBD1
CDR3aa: CASSLSPPGGTEAFF
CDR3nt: TGTGCCAGCAGTTTATCGCCACCAGGGGGCACTGAAGCTTTCTTT

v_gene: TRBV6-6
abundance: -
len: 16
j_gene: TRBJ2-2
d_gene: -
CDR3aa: CASSIPGGVGTGELFF
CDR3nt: TGTGCCAGCAGTATCCCAGGCGGGGTGGGCACCGGGGAGCTGTTTTTT